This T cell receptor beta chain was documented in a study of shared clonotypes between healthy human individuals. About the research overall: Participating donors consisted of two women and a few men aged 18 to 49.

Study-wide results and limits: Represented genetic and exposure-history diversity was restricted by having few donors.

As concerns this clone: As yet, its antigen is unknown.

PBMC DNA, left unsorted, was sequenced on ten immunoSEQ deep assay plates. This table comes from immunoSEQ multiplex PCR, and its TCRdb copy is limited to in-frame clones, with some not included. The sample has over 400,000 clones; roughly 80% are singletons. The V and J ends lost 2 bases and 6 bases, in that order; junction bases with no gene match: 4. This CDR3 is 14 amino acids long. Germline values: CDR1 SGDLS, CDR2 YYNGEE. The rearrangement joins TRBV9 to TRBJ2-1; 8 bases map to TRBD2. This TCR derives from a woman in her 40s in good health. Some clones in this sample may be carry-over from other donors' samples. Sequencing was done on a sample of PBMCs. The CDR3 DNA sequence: TGTGCCAGCAGCGTTGCGGGGGGACTCAATGAGCAGTTCTTC. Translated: CASSVAGGLNEQFF. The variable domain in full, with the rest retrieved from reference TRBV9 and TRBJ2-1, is DSGVTQTPKHLITATGQRVTLRCSPRSGDLSVYWYQQSLDQGLQFLIQYYNGEERAKGNILERFSAQQFPDLHSELNLSSLELGDSALYFCASSVAGGLNEQFFGPGTRLTVL.